Presented here are 22 T cell receptor beta chains from one specimen sequenced in a study of technical replicates of blood from a few donors. The repertoire was sequenced with immunoSEQ multiplex PCR; TCRdb's copy has only in-frame clones and lacks some. The repertoire has about 84,000 clones, 93% of them found once; the top ten carry 0.2% to 0.25%. Sequencing was carried out using T cells isolated from PBMCs. The source of these receptors is a human donor in good health.

The V call is TRBV29-1, the J call TRBJ2-7; 8 bases are shared with TRBD2. This CDR3 is built from 13 residues. Germline V lookup: CDR1 SQVTM, CDR2 ANQGSEA. With 7 bases clipped from V and 2 bases from J, the junction kept 7 bases outside the gene matches. CDR3 nucleotide sequence: TGCAGCGGGAGCGGGAGCTCAGCCTACGAGCAGTACTTC. Encoded protein: CSGSGSSAYEQYF.

This chain links TRBV5-1 with TRBJ1-1; 7 nucleotides agree with TRBD1. The trim removed 5 bases at V and 0 bases at J, leaving 1 base unmatched. Germline CDR1 is SGHRS and CDR2 is YFSETQ. CDR3 length: 13 amino acids. The CDR3 region is CASRGQMNTEAFF. The CDR3 nucleotides read TGCGCCAGCAGGGGACAGATGAACACTGAAGCTTTCTTT.

The V and J genes are TRBV6-6 and TRBJ2-1, with D maybe TRBD1 (6 bases). This CDR3 has 16 amino acids. The germline V gene has CDR1 MNHNY and CDR2 SVGAGI (reference sequence). The ends were cut back, 5 bases at V and 0 bases at J, with 14 bases in the middle. The CDR3 bases are TGTGCCAGCAGTACCCGACAGGCGAACTCCTACAATGAGCAGTTCTTC. Protein: CASSTRQANSYNEQFF.

The CDR3 loop is CASSQLGKNTEAFF. The CDR3 DNA reads TGCGCCAGCAGCCAACTCGGGAAGAACACTGAAGCTTTCTTT. The rearrangement uses TRBV4-1 and TRBJ1-1; D uncertain. The CDR3 is made up of 14 amino acids. V lost 2 bases and J lost 1, with 8 bases in between. Germline CDR1 reads MGHRA; CDR2 reads YSYEKL.

The CDR3 DNA reads TGTGCCAGCAGTTCCAATGACAGGGCGAGCTCCTACGAGCAGTACTTC. Translated: CASSSNDRASSYEQYF. The chain has TRBV28 and TRBJ2-7; 7 bases are shared with TRBD1. The CDR3 loop spans 16 amino acids. V dropped 4 bases and J dropped 0; count of bases not matched to a gene: 9. CDR1 is MDHEN and CDR2 is SYDVKM in the germline V gene.

The chain combines TRBV5-4 with TRBJ2-3; D unresolved. CDR1 is SGHNT, CDR2 YYREEE, per germline (reference sequence). The CDR3 consists of 14 residues. V lost 2 bases to trimming and J lost 1 base, with 8 bases between them. The CDR3 nucleotides read TGTGCCAGCAGCTTTCCCCAGGGCACAGATACGCAGTATTTT. Its protein is CASSFPQGTDTQYF.

This clone has more than one count but fewer than ten. The chain combines TRBV11-2 with TRBJ1-4; D is unclear. The ends were cut back, 2 bases at V and 8 bases at J, with 12 bases in the middle. The CDR3 spans 14 residues. In germline, CDR1 is SGHAT, CDR2 FQNNGV. The CDR3 loop reads CASSLLSGSEKLFF. In nucleotides, the CDR3 is TGTGCCAGCAGCTTATTATCAGGATCCGAAAAACTGTTTTTT.

The chain has TRBV29-1 and TRBJ1-4; 10 bases align to TRBD1. The CDR3 spans 13 residues. Germline V gene sequence: CDR1 SQVTM, CDR2 ANQGSEA. V gave up 7 bases and J gave up 8 bases; unmatched junction bases: 7. This CDR3 is CSARGQGNEKLFF. CDR3 DNA sequence: TGCAGCGCAAGGGGACAGGGGAACGAAAAACTGTTTTTT.

The rearrangement uses TRBV6-5 and TRBJ2-7; 10 bases agree with TRBD2. Germline V CDR1 and CDR2: MNHEY, SVGAGI. The CDR3 sequence is 15 residues long. The trim removed 5 bases at V and 6 bases at J, leaving 10 bases unmatched. As DNA, the CDR3 is TGTGCCAGCAGTATCTTCACTAGCGGGACAGTCGAGCAGTACTTC. Its protein product is CASSIFTSGTVEQYF.

The J gene is TRBJ2-7, the V gene TRBV6-5, with 7 bases fitting TRBD1. Trimming at V came to 4 bases and at J to 5 bases, leaving 8 bases not matched to a gene. The V gene's germline CDR1 is MNHEY and CDR2 SVGAGI. CDR3 length: 14 residues. The CDR3 nucleotides are TGTGCCAGCAGTTGGAGACAGGGTTCCAACGAGCAGTACTTC. It translates to CASSWRQGSNEQYF.

V and J are TRBV6-1 and TRBJ2-1; D uncertain. This CDR3 contains 15 residues. V lost 3 bases and J 0 bases, leaving 9 bases between the germline ends. Germline values: CDR1 MNHNS, CDR2 SASEGT. The CDR3 here is CASSDLPSSYNEQFF. The CDR3 region has the DNA TGTGCCAGCAGTGATCTCCCTAGCTCCTACAATGAGCAGTTCTTC.

The V and J genes are TRBV27 and TRBJ2-6; D remains unclear. Germline CDR1 reads MNHEY; CDR2 reads SMNVEV (reference sequence). This CDR3 has 13 amino acids. The germline V and J ends were trimmed by 3 bases and 2 bases, with 2 bases remaining between them. CDR3 bases: TGTGCCAGCAGTTTTACTGGGGCCAACGTCCTGACTTTC. This sequence encodes CASSFTGANVLTF.

The rearrangement links TRBV5-4 to TRBJ2-3; D unclear. The CDR3 consists of 11 residues. The V gene's germline CDR1 is SGHNT and CDR2 YYREEE (reference sequence). V gave up 1 base and J gave up 6 bases, with 3 bases separating them. Here the CDR3 reads CASSLSDTQYF. In nucleotides, the CDR3 is TGTGCCAGCAGCTTGAGCGATACGCAGTATTTT.

This sequence joins TRBV5-1 and TRBJ2-7; D call uncertain. The length of the CDR3 is 14 residues. Germline CDR1 is SGHRS and CDR2 is YFSETQ. Trimming stripped 1 base from V and 2 bases from J, with 10 bases between. The CDR3 reads CASSLFPSPYEQYF. The CDR3 nucleotides are TGCGCCAGCAGCTTGTTTCCCTCCCCCTACGAGCAGTACTTC.

This chain links TRBV7-9 with TRBJ2-7; no clear D. V lost 2 bases, J lost 5 bases, and 13 bases lay in between. CDR3 length equals 14 residues. Germline lookup yields CDR1 SEHNR and CDR2 FQNEAQ (reference sequence). CDR3 loop: CASSLSGAVHEQYF. CDR3 nucleotide sequence: TGTGCCAGCAGCTTAAGTGGTGCAGTTCACGAGCAGTACTTC.

This clone was seen only once. The chain has TRBV28 and TRBJ2-5; 8 nucleotides match TRBD1. The CDR3 has 14 amino acids. V was pared by 8 bases and J by 4 bases, with 9 bases of the junction left unmatched. CDR1 MDHEN and CDR2 SYDVKM come from the germline V gene. The CDR3 here is CASGLGRGRETQYF. The CDR3 DNA is TGTGCCAGCGGCTTAGGCAGGGGGCGAGAGACCCAGTACTTC.

This chain links TRBV28 with TRBJ1-1, with D possibly TRBD1 on 5 matching bases. The V and J ends lost 3 bases and 0 bases respectively, with 11 bases between them. This CDR3 spans 15 amino acids. Germline CDR1 is MDHEN and CDR2 is SYDVKM. In DNA form, the CDR3 reads TGTGCCAGCAGTTTCGACAGATTTATGAACACTGAAGCTTTCTTT. It codes for CASSFDRFMNTEAFF.

The V and J genes are TRBV6-5 and TRBJ1-2; 9 bases are shared with TRBD1. There are 14 residues in the CDR3. CDR1 is MNHEY and CDR2 is SVGAGI in the germline V gene. Trimming removed 6 bases from V and 7 bases from J; junction bases left unmatched: 9. The CDR3 is CASRTGTGMGGYTF. The CDR3 DNA follows: TGTGCCAGCAGAACCGGGACAGGGATGGGTGGCTACACCTTC.

The gene calls are TRBV29-1 and TRBJ1-1, with TRBD1 identical over 9 bases. CDR1 is SQVTM, CDR2 ANQGSEA, per germline. The length of the CDR3 is 15 residues. V dropped 6 bases and J dropped 3; count of bases not matched to a gene: 11. This chain's CDR3 is CSVHRGLRVYTEAFF. The CDR3 coding sequence is TGCAGCGTGCACAGGGGGCTGCGTGTATACACTGAAGCTTTCTTT.

The gene calls are TRBV5-6 and TRBJ1-2; D gene uncertain. Germline values: CDR1 SGHDT, CDR2 YYEEEE. V was clipped by 7 bases and J by 1 base, with 8 bases between them. The CDR3 consists of 12 residues. The CDR3 coding sequence is TGTGCCAGCGGCGGGCTTAACTATGGCTACACCTTC. Amino acids: CASGGLNYGYTF.

The V gene is TRBV6-5, the J gene TRBJ2-6; a weak D match, TRBD2 (6 bases). V lost 0 bases, J lost 0 bases, and 6 bases lay in between. The germline V gene encodes CDR1 MNHEY and CDR2 SVGAGI. The CDR3 consists of 16 residues. CDR3 loop: CASSYSGSSGANVLTF. In nucleotides, the CDR3 is TGTGCCAGCAGTTACTCCGGGAGCTCTGGGGCCAACGTCCTGACTTTC.

The chain is built from TRBV5-4 and TRBJ2-5; 7 nucleotides agree with TRBD2. The V segment lost 2 bases and the J segment 4 bases; nucleotides outside the gene matches: 2. Per the germline V gene, CDR1 is SGHNT and CDR2 is YYREEE (reference sequence). The CDR3 loop spans 13 amino acids. In DNA form, the CDR3 reads TGTGCCAGCAGCTTCGCTAGCGGAGAGACCCAGTACTTC. Its translation: CASSFASGETQYF.